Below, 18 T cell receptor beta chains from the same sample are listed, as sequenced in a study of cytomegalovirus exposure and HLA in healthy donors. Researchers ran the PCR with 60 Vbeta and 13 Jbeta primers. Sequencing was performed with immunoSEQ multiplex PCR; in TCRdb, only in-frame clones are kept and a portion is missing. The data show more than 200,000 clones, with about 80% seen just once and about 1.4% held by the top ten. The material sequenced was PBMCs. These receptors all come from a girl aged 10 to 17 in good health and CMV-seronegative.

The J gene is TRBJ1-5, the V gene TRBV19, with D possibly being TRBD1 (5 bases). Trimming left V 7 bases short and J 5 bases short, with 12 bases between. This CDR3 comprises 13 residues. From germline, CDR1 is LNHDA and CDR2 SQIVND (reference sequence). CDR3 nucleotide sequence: TGTGCCAGTACAACTCTAGGGGATCAGCCCCAGCATTTT. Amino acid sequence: CASTTLGDQPQHF.

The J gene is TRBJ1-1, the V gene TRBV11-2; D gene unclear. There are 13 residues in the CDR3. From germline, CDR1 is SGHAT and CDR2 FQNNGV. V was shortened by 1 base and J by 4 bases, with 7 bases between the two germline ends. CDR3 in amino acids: CASSLVGLTEAFF. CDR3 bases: TGTGCCAGCAGCTTAGTCGGTCTCACTGAAGCTTTCTTT.

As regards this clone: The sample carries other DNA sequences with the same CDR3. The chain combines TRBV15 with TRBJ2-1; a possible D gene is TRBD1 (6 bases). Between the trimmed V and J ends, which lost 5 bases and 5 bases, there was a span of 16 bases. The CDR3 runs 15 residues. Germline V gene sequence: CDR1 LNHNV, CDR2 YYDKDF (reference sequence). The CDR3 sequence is CATSPTRQDNNEQFF. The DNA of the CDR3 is TGTGCCACCAGCCCCACGAGACAGGACAACAATGAGCAGTTCTTC.

CDR3 sequence reads: CASSQGQGKRSGYTF. CDR3 bases: TGCGCCAGCAGCCAGGGACAGGGGAAGAGATCGGGCTACACCTTC. The genes are TRBV4-1 and TRBJ1-2; the match to TRBD1 covers 10 bases. V was pared by 3 bases and J by 8 bases, with 9 bases of the junction left unmatched. The CDR3 has 15 residues. Germline V gene sequence: CDR1 MGHRA, CDR2 YSYEKL.

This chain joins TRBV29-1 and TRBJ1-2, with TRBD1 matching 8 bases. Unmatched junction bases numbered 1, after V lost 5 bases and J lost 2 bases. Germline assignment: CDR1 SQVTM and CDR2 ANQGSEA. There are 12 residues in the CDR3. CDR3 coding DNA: TGCAGCGTTCGGGACAGGAACTATGGCTACACCTTC. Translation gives CSVRDRNYGYTF. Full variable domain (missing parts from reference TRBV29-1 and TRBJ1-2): SAVISQKPSRDICQRGTSLTIQCQVDSQVTMMFWYRQQPGQSLTLIATANQGSEATYESGFVIDKFPISRPNLTFSTLTVSNMSPEDSSIYLCSVRDRNYGYTFGSGTRLTVV.

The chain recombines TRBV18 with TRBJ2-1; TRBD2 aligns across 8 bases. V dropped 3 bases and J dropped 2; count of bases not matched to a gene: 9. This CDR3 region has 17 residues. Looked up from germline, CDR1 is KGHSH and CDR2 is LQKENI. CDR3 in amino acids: CASSPRSGGKTYNEQFF. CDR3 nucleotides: TGTGCCAGCTCACCTAGGAGCGGGGGTAAAACCTACAATGAGCAGTTCTTC.

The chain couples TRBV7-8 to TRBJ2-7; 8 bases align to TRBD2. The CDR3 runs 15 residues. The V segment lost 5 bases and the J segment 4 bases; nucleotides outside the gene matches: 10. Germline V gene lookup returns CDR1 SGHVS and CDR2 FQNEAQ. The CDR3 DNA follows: TGTGCCAGCAGCCCCGGACTAGCAGGTGTATACGAGCAGTACTTC. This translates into CASSPGLAGVYEQYF.

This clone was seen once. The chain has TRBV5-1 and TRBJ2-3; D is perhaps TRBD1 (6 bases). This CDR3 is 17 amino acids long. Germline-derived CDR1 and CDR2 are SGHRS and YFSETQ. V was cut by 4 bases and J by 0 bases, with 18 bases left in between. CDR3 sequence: CASSPGLRTESTDTQYF. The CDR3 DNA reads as TGCGCCAGCAGCCCTGGCCTAAGGACAGAAAGCACAGATACGCAGTATTTT.

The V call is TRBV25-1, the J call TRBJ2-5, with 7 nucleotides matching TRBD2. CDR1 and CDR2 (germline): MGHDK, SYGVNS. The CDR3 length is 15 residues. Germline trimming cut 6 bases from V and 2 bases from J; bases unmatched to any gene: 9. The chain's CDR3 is CASSTPGTTQETQYF. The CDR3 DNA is TGTGCCAGCAGCACACCCGGGACTACACAAGAGACCCAGTACTTC.

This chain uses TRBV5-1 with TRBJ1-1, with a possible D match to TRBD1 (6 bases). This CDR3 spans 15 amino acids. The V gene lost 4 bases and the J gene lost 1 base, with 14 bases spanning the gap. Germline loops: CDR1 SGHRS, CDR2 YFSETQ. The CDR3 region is CASSLARGANTEAFF. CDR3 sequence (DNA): TGCGCCAGCAGCCTTGCCCGGGGGGCGAACACTGAAGCTTTCTTT.

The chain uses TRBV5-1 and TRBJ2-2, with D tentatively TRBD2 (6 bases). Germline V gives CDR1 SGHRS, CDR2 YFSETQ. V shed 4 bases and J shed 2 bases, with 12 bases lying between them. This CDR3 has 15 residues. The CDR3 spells CASSAGRDNTGELFF. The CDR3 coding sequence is TGCGCCAGCAGCGCGGGACGGGACAACACCGGGGAGCTGTTTTTT. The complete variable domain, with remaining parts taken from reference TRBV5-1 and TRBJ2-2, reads KAGVTQTPRYLIKTRGQQVTLSCSPISGHRSVSWYQQTPGQGLQFLFEYFSETQRNKGNFPGRFSGRQFSNSRSEMNVSTLELGDSALYLCASSAGRDNTGELFFGEGSRLTVL.

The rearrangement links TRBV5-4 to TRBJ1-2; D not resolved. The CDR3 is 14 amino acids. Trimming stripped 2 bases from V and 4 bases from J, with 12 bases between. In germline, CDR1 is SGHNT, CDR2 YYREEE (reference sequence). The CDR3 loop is CASSLQTVPYGYTF. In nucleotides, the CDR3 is TGTGCCAGCAGCTTACAAACCGTTCCCTATGGCTACACCTTC.

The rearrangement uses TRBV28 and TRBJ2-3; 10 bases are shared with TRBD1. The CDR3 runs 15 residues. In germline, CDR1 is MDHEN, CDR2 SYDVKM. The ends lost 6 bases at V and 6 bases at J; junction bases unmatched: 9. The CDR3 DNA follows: TGTGCCAGCAGGGACGAATGGGACAGGGGCGATACGCAGTATTTT. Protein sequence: CASRDEWDRGDTQYF.

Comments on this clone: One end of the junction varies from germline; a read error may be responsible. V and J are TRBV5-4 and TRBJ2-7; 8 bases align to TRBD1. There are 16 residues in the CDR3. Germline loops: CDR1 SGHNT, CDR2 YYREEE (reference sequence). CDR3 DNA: TGTGCCAGCAGCCACCGCCCGCCGGGACAGGTTTCCCGCGAGCACTTC. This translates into CASSHRPPGQVSREHF.

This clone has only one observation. CDR3 protein: CASSLALSLSGNTIYF. In nucleotides, the CDR3 is TGTGCCAGCAGCTTGGCCTTAAGCCTCTCTGGAAACACCATATATTTT. The chain links TRBV5-6 to TRBJ1-3; D ambiguous. Germline assignment: CDR1 SGHDT and CDR2 YYEEEE. V was trimmed by 0 bases and J by 0 bases, leaving 10 bases between them. The CDR3 has 16 residues.

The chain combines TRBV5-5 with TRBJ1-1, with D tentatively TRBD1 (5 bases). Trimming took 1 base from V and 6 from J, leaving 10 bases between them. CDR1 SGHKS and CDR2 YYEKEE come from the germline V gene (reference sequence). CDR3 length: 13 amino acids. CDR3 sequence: CASSLILRAEAFF. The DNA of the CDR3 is TGTGCCAGCAGCTTGATTCTCAGGGCTGAAGCTTTCTTT.

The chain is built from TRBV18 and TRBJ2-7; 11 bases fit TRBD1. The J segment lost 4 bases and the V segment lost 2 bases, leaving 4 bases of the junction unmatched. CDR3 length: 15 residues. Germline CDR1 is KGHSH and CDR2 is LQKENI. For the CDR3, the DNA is TGTGCCAGCTCACCAAGGACAGGGGGCAAGTACGAGCAGTACTTC. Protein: CASSPRTGGKYEQYF.

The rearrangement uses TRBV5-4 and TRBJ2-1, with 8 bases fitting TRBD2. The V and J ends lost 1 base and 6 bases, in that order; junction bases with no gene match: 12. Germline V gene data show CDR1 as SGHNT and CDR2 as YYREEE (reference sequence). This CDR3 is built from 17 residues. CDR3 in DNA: TGTGCCAGCAGCTTGCAGGATCGAGCGGGAGTTGCCAATGAGCAGTTCTTC. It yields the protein CASSLQDRAGVANEQFF. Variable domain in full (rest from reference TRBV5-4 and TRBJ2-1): ETGVTQSPTHLIKTRGQQVTLRCSSQSGHNTVSWYQQALGQGPQFIFQYYREEENGRGNFPPRFSGLQFPNYSSELNVNALELDDSALYLCASSLQDRAGVANEQFFGPGTRLTVL.